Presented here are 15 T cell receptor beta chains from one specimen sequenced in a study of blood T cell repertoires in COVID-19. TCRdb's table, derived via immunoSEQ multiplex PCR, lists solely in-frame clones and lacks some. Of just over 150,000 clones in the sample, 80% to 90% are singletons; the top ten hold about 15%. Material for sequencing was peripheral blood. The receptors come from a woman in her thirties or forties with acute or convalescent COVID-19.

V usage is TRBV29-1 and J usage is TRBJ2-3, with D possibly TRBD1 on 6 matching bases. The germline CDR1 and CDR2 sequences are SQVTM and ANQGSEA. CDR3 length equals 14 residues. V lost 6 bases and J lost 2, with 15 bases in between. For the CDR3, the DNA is TGCAGCGTACCCCTCAGGGGTCCCACAGATACGCAGTATTTT. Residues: CSVPLRGPTDTQYF.

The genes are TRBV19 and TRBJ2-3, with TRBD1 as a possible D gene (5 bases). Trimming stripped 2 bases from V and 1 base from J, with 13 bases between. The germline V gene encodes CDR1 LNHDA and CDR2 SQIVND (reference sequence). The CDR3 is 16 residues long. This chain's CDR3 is CASSIRGPRGTDTQYF. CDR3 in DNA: TGTGCCAGTAGTATAAGGGGTCCCCGCGGCACAGATACGCAGTATTTT.

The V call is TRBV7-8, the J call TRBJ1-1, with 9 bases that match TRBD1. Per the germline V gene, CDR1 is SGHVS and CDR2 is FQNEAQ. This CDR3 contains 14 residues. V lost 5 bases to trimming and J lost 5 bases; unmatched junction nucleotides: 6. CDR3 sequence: CASSVGTGFTEAFF. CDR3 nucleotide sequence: TGTGCCAGCAGCGTAGGGACAGGGTTTACTGAAGCTTTCTTT.

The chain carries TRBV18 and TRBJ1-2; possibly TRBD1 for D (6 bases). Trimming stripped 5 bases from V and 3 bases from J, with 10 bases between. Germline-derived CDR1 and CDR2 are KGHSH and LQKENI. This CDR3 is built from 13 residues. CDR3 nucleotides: TGTGCCAGCTCATCGTGGACAGACTATGGCTACACCTTC. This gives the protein CASSSWTDYGYTF.

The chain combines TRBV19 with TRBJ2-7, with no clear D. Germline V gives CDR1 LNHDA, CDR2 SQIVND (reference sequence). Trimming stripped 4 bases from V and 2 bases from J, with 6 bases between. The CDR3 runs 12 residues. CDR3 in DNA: TGTGCCAGTAGTACAACACCCTACGAGCAGTACTTC. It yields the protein CASSTTPYEQYF.

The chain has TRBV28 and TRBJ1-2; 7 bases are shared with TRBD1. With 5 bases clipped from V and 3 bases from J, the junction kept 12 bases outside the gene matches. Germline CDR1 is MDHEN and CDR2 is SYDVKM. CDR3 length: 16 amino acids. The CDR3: CASSRPGQRGYYGYTF. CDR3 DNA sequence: TGTGCCAGCAGTAGACCGGGACAGAGGGGGTACTATGGCTACACCTTC.

In nucleotides, the CDR3 is TGTGCCATCAGTGAAACAGGGATCCCTGAAGCTTTCTTT. It specifies CAISETGIPEAFF. The gene calls are TRBV10-3 and TRBJ1-1, with a tentative D call TRBD1 (6 bases). CDR3 length: 13 residues. Germline CDR1 and CDR2: ENHRY and SYGVKD. Deletions cut 3 bases from V and 6 bases from J, with 11 bases between.

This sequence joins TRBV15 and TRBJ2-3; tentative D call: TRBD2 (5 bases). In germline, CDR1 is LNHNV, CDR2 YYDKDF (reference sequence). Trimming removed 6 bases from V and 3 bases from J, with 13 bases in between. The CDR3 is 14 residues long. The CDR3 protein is CATSSGKVTDTQYF. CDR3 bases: TGTGCCACCAGTTCCGGGAAGGTGACAGATACGCAGTATTTT.

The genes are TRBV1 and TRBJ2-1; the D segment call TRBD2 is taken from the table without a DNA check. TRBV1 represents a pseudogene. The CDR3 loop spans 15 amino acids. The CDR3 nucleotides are TGCACCAGCAGCCAAGTAGCGGCGGCCTACAATGAGCAGTTCTTC. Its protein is CTSSQVAAAYNEQFF.

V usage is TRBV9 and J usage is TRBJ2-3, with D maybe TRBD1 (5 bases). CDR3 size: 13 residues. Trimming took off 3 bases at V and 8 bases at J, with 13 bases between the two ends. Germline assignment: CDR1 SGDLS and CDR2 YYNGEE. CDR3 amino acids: CASSGTTEITQYF. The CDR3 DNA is TGTGCCAGCAGCGGGACAACAGAGATTACGCAGTATTTT.

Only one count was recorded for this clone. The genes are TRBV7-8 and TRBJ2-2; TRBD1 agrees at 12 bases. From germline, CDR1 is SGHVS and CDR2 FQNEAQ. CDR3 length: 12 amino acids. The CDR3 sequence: CAGTGGIGELFF. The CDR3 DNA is TGTGCGGGGACAGGGGGCATCGGGGAGCTGTTTTTT.

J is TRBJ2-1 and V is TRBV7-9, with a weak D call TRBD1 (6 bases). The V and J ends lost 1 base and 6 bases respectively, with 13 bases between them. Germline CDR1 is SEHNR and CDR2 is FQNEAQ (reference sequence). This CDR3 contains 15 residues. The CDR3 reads CASSLDGGPFNEQFF. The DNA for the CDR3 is TGTGCCAGCAGCTTAGATGGGGGCCCCTTCAATGAGCAGTTCTTC.

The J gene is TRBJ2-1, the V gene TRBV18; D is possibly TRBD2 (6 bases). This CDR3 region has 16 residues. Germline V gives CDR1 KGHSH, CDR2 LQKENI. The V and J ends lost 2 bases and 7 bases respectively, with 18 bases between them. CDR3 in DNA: TGTGCCAGCTCACCATCCGCTAGCGCGGTATCGAATGAGCAGTTCTTC. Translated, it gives CASSPSASAVSNEQFF.

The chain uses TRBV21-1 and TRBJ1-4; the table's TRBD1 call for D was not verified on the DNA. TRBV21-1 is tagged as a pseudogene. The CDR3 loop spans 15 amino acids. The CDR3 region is CASSKAGAPNEKLFF. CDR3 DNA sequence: TGTGCCAGCAGCAAGGCAGGGGCGCCTAATGAAAAACTGTTTTTT.

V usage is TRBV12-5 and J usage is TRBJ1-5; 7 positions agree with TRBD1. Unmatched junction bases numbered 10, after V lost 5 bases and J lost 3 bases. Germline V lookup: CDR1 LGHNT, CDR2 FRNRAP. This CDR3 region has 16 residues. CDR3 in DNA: TGTGCTAGTGGTACACCTCAGGGGGACTTCAATCAGCCCCAGCATTTT. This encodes CASGTPQGDFNQPQHF.